Described below is a single TCR beta chain sequence and its context. Sequenced by immunoSEQ multiplex PCR; TCRdb stores in-frame clones only, minus some. Seen here are 250,000 to 350,000 clones, about 86% observed once, and the top ten hold about a sixth. The sample is drawn from a study of blood T cell repertoires in COVID-19. The germline CDR1 and CDR2 sequences are KGHDR and SFDVKD. There are 14 residues in the CDR3. V shed 4 bases, J shed 3 bases, and the junction held 4 bases outside the gene matches. Those enrolled in Seattle joined during active infection and were followed longitudinally afterward.

The specimen sequenced was peripheral blood. The receptor comes from a person aged 70 to 80 with COVID-19, enrolled during active disease. The rearrangement links TRBV24-1 to TRBJ1-1; TRBD1 matches at 7 bases. The CDR3 reads CATSEEGADTEAFF. The CDR3 DNA reads TGTGCCACCAGTGAAGAGGGGGCGGACACTGAAGCTTTCTTT.